This T cell receptor (beta chain) was retrieved from a study of graft-versus-host responses after intestinal transplantation. This clone was counted a single time. Its antigen is not known. Produced via immunoSEQ multiplex PCR; TCRdb's table is partial and in-frame only. The data show approximately 130,000 clones, more than 80% seen once. Trimming took 4 bases from V and 12 from J, leaving 13 bases between them. The CDR3 extends over 11 amino acids. Germline V lookup: CDR1 MNHEY, CDR2 SVGAGI. The starting material was unstimulated CD4+ T cells sorted from spleen or lymph node cells, obtained before intestinal transplant. This receptor was obtained from a human donor who received an intestinal transplant. The chain combines TRBV6-5 with TRBJ2-7; D remains unclear. CDR3 region: CASSSEFVRYF. In nucleotides, the CDR3 is TGTGCCAGCAGTTCGGAGTTCGTACGGTACTTC.